This TCR beta chain emerged from a study of memory CD4+ T cells and cytomegalovirus serostatus. Overall study: This sample comes from healthy Belgian adults, under 10 CMV seropositive, under 25 seronegative. Study-level results: Suggested: most of the CMV-linked TCR signature lies in CD4+ memory cells. CMV serostatus prediction reached median AUC approximately 0.95, or 0.91 with US-trained model.

Single viable CD3+CD4+CD8-CD45RO+ cells were sorted as the memory CD4+ T cells. CMV serostatus came from serum IgG against pp150, pp28, p38, p52. Of note for this clone: Antigen unknown.

Only in-frame clones appear in the TCRdb table, and some are missing; sequencing was by immunoSEQ multiplex PCR. In the table there are some 57,000 clones, around 80% of which are singletons. The V end lost 7 bases, the J end lost 9 bases, and 19 bases lay between the germline ends. The CDR3 consists of 15 residues. Germline lookup yields CDR1 LNHDA and CDR2 SQIVND (reference sequence). The sequence derives from an adult in good health and CMV-seronegative. The chain is built from TRBV19 and TRBJ1-6; weak D call: TRBD1 (5 bases). Material: memory CD4+ T cells from blood. The CDR3 loop reads CASKGGMKDISPLHF. In nucleotides, the CDR3 is TGTGCCAGTAAGGGCGGAATGAAGGACATTTCACCCCTCCACTTT. The full variable domain, rest sourced from reference TRBV19 and TRBJ1-6, is DGGITQSPKYLFRKEGQNVTLSCEQNLNHDAMYWYRQDPGQGLRLIYYSQIVNDFQKGDIAEGYSVSREKKESFPLTVTSAQKNPTAFYLCASKGGMKDISPLHFGNGTRLTVT.